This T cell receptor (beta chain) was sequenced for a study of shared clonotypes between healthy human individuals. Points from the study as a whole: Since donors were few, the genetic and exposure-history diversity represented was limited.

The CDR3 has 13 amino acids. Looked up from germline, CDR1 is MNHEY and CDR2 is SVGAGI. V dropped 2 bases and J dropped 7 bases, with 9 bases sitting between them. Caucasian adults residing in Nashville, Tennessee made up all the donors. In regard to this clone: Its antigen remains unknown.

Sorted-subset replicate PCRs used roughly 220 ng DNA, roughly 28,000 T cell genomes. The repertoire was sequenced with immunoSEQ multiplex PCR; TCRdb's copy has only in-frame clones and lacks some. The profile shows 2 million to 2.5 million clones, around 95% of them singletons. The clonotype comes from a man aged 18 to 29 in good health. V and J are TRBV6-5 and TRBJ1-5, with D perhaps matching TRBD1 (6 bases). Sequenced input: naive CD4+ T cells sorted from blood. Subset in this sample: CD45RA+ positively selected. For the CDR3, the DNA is TGTGCCAGCAGTTACGACAGGACGCAGCCCCAGCATTTT. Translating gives CASSYDRTQPQHF.